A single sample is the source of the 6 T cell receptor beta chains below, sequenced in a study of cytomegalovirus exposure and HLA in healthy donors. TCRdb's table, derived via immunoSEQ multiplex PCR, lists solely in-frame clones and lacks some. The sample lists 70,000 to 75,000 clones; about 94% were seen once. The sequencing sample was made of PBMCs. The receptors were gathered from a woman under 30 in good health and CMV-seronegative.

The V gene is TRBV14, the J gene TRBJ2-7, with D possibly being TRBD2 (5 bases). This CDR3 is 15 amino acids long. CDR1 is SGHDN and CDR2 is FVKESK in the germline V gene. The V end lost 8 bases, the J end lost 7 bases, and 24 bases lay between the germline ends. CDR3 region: CASRSALPAADEQYF. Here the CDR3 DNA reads TGTGCCAGCCGTTCTGCACTTCCAGCGGCGGATGAGCAGTACTTC.

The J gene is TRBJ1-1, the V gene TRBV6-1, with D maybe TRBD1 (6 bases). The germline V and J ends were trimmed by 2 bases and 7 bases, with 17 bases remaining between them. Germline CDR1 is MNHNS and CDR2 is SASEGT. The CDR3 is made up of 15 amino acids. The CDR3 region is CASSEYRVRSVEAFF. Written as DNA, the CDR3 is TGTGCCAGCAGTGAATACAGGGTTCGGTCAGTTGAAGCTTTCTTT.

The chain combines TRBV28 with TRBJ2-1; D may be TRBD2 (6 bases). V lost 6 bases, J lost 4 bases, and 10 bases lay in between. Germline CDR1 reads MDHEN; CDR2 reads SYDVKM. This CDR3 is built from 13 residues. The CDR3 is CASRGGIYNEQFF. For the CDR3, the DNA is TGTGCCAGCAGAGGAGGGATTTACAATGAGCAGTTCTTC.

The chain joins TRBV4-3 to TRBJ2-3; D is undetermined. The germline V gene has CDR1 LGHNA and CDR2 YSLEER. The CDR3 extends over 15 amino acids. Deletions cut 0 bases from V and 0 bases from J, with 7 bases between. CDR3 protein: CASSQDPVSTDTQYF. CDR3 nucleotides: TGCGCCAGCAGCCAAGACCCGGTTAGCACAGATACGCAGTATTTT.

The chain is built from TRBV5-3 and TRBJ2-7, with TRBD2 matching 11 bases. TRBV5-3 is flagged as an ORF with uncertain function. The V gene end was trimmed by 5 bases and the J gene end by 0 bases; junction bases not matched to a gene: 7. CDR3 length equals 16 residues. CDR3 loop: CARSLWTSGFSYEQYF. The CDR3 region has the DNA TGTGCCAGAAGTTTGTGGACTAGCGGGTTCTCCTACGAGCAGTACTTC.

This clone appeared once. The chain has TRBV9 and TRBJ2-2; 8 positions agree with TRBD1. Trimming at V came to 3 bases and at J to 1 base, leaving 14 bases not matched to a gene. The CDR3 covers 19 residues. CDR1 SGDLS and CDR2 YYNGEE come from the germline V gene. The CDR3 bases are TGTGCCAGCAGCGAGCCCGGACAGGGAGTAGAGGTGAACACCGGGGAGCTGTTTTTT. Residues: CASSEPGQGVEVNTGELFF.